Listed here are 9 T cell receptor beta chains from one sample, sequenced in a study of technical replicates of blood from a handful of donors. The repertoire was sequenced with immunoSEQ multiplex PCR; TCRdb's copy has only in-frame clones and lacks some. The table shows 64,000 or so clones, with just under 97% occurring only once. The sample taken for sequencing was T cells isolated from PBMCs. All receptors derive from a human donor in good health.

This chain connects TRBV4-1 to TRBJ2-3; 9 nucleotides line up with TRBD2. The CDR3 loop spans 16 amino acids. Trimming cost V 1 base and J 6 bases; bases outside gene matches: 8. Per the germline V gene, CDR1 is MGHRA and CDR2 is YSYEKL. The CDR3 loop reads CASSQVAGGPMDTQYF. The DNA for the CDR3 is TGCGCCAGCAGCCAAGTGGCGGGAGGGCCGATGGATACGCAGTATTTT.

V and J are TRBV5-4 and TRBJ2-5, with TRBD1 identical over 7 bases. Unmatched junction bases numbered 7, after V lost 4 bases and J lost 4 bases. Germline V gives CDR1 SGHNT, CDR2 YYREEE (reference sequence). The CDR3 is 14 residues long. The CDR3 DNA reads TGTGCCAGCAGCGGGAGACAGGGCGGAGAGACCCAGTACTTC. This gives the protein CASSGRQGGETQYF.

This clone was detected only once. The gene calls are TRBV19 and TRBJ1-2; possible D gene TRBD1, 6 bases. Between the trimmed V and J ends, which lost 4 bases and 6 bases, there was a span of 21 bases. CDR3 length equals 16 residues. Germline V gene data show CDR1 as LNHDA and CDR2 as SQIVND (reference sequence). The CDR3 DNA reads TGTGCCAGTAGTAACCCAAGGGCGGGGGCCCCGGATGGCTACACCTTC. Protein product: CASSNPRAGAPDGYTF.

This clone was seen once. The chain uses TRBV9 and TRBJ2-5, with D maybe TRBD2 (5 bases). There are 12 residues in the CDR3. V shed 4 bases and J shed 5 bases, with 9 bases lying between them. Germline assignment: CDR1 SGDLS and CDR2 YYNGEE. CDR3 coding DNA: TGTGCCAGCAGCCGGTCGGGGGAGACCCAGTACTTC. Translation gives CASSRSGETQYF.

The V call is TRBV25-1, the J call TRBJ2-4, with a tentative D call TRBD1 (5 bases). Germline assignment: CDR1 MGHDK and CDR2 SYGVNS. The CDR3 is 11 residues long. Trimming pared 7 bases from V and 8 bases from J, leaving 9 bases between. CDR3 sequence reads: CASKWGDIQYF. The CDR3 DNA follows: TGTGCCAGCAAATGGGGCGACATTCAGTACTTC.

The rearrangement joins TRBV5-1 to TRBJ1-4, with D perhaps matching TRBD1 (6 bases). In germline, CDR1 is SGHRS, CDR2 YFSETQ. Between the trimmed V and J ends, which lost 1 base and 0 bases, there was a span of 10 bases. The CDR3 sequence is 16 residues long. The CDR3 bases are TGCGCCAGCAGCTTGAGACAGGCGGCAACTAATGAAAAACTGTTTTTT. Translation gives CASSLRQAATNEKLFF.

The V gene is TRBV7-9, the J gene TRBJ1-1; D remains unclear. The CDR3 extends over 15 amino acids. Germline V CDR1 and CDR2: SEHNR, FQNEAQ (reference sequence). Deletions cut 2 bases from V and 0 bases from J, with 10 bases between. CDR3 DNA sequence: TGTGCCAGCAGCTTATTCGGTAGTCTGAACACTGAAGCTTTCTTT. Translated, it gives CASSLFGSLNTEAFF. Filled out from reference TRBV7-9 and TRBJ1-1, the complete variable domain reads DTGVSQNPRHKITKRGQNVTFRCDPISEHNRLYWYRQTLGQGPEFLTYFQNEAQLEKSRLLSDRFSAERPKGSFSTLEIQRTEQGDSAMYLCASSLFGSLNTEAFFGQGTRLTVV.

V is TRBV29-1 and J is TRBJ2-7; no definite D call. This CDR3 spans 14 amino acids. Between the trimmed V and J ends, which lost 4 bases and 5 bases, there was a span of 18 bases. The germline V gene has CDR1 SQVTM and CDR2 ANQGSEA. For the CDR3, the DNA is TGCAGCGTTGGATCGATCGGGTGGTTAGACGAGCAGTACTTC. Translated, it gives CSVGSIGWLDEQYF.

V usage is TRBV4-2 and J usage is TRBJ2-1; 12 bases are a match to TRBD2. V gave up 3 bases and J gave up 8 bases; unmatched junction bases: 8. The CDR3 extends over 16 amino acids. Germline loops: CDR1 LGHNA, CDR2 YNFKEQ. CDR3 bases: TGTGCCAGCAGCCAGAGACTAGCGGGAGAAAACGATGAGCAGTTCTTC. It specifies CASSQRLAGENDEQFF.